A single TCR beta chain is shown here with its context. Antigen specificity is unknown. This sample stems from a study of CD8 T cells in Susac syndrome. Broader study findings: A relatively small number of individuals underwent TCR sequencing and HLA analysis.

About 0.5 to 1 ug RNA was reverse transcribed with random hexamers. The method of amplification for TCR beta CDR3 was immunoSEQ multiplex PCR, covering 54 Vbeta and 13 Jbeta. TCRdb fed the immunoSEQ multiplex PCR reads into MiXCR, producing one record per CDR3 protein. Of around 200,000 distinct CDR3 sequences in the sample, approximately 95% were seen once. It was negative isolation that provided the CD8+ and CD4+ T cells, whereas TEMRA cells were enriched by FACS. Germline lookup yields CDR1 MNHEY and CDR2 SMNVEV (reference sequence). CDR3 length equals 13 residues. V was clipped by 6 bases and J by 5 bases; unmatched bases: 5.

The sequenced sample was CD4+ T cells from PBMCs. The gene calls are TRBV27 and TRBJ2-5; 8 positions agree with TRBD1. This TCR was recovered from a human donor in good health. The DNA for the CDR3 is TGTGCCAGCAGACGACAGGGGCGGGAGACCCAGTACTTC. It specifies CASRRQGRETQYF.